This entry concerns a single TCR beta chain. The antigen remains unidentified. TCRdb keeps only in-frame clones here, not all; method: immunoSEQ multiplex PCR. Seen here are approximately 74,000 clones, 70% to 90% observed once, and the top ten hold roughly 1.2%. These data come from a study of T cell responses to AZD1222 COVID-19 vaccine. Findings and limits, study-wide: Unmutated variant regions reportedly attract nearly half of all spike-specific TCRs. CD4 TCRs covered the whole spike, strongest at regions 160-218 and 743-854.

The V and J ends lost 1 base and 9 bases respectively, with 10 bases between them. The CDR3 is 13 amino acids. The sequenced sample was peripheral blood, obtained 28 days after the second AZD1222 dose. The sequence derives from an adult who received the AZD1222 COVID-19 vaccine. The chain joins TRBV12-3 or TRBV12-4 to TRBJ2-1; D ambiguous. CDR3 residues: CASSLEVTVEQFF. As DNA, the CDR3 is TGTGCCAGCAGTTTAGAGGTTACGGTTGAGCAGTTCTTC.